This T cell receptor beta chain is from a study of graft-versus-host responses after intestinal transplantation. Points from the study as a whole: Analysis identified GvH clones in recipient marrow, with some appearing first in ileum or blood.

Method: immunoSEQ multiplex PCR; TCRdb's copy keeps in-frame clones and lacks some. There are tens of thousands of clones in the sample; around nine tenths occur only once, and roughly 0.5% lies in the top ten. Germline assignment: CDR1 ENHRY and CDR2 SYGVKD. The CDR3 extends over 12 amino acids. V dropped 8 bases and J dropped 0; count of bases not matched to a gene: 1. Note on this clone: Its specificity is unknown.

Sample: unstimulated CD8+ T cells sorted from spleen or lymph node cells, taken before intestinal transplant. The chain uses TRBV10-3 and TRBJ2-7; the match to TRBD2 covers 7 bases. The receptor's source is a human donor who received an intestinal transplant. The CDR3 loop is CAIGGDSYEQYF. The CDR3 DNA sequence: TGTGCCATCGGGGGGGACTCCTACGAGCAGTACTTC.